This is a list of T cell receptor beta chains from one sample in a study of CD8+ T cells in alopecia areata. Only in-frame clones appear in the TCRdb table, and some are missing; sequencing was by immunoSEQ multiplex PCR. The data hold 150,000 to 200,000 clones, with approximately 70% observed a single time. Sequenced material: CD8+ T cells sorted from blood, taken at week 0. The receptor set was obtained from a human donor with alopecia areata. Both conserved end residues are part of each CDR3. Each record gives: D gene, clone size, V gene, CDR3 length, J gene, CDR3 DNA, CDR3 protein. D genes are given only for firm matches. The size entry is marked missing in some rows and otherwise reads once, few, many or a size class.

D gene: TRBD2
clone size: -
V gene: TRBV18
CDR3 length: 18
J gene: TRBJ2-3
CDR3 DNA: TGTGCCAGCTCACCAGTGGCCCTACTAGCGGGGGGTCCAGATACGCAGTATTTT
CDR3 protein: CASSPVALLAGGPDTQYF

D gene: -
clone size: -
V gene: TRBV5-1
CDR3 length: 15
J gene: TRBJ1-5
CDR3 DNA: TGCGCCAGCAGCTTGGGGTCCAGCGCTAATCAGCCCCAGCATTTT
CDR3 protein: CASSLGSSANQPQHF

D gene: TRBD1
clone size: -
V gene: TRBV7-9
CDR3 length: 17
J gene: TRBJ2-3
CDR3 DNA: TGTGCCAGCAGGAGCCCTGTCACAGGGGAACGCACAGATACGCAGTATTTT
CDR3 protein: CASRSPVTGERTDTQYF

D gene: -
clone size: -
V gene: TRBV7-8
CDR3 length: 11
J gene: TRBJ1-2
CDR3 DNA: TGTGCCAGCAGCTTAGACGATGGCTACACCTTC
CDR3 protein: CASSLDDGYTF

D gene: -
clone size: -
V gene: TRBV4-1
CDR3 length: 13
J gene: TRBJ1-1
CDR3 DNA: TGCGCCAGCAGCCAAACATTGAGCACTGAAGCTTTCTTT
CDR3 protein: CASSQTLSTEAFF

D gene: -
clone size: -
V gene: TRBV15
CDR3 length: 15
J gene: TRBJ1-5
CDR3 DNA: TGTGCCACCAGCATAAACCAGGGAGGGTGGCAGCCCCAGCATTTT
CDR3 protein: CATSINQGGWQPQHF

D gene: -
clone size: few
V gene: TRBV29-1
CDR3 length: 14
J gene: TRBJ1-2
CDR3 DNA: TGCACCTCCACACCCCCCGAGACCAACTATGGCTACACCTTC
CDR3 protein: CTSTPPETNYGYTF

D gene: -
clone size: -
V gene: TRBV2
CDR3 length: 15
J gene: TRBJ2-6
CDR3 DNA: TGTGCCAGCTTTGGGCCAGGGTCTGGGGCCAACGTCCTGACTTTC
CDR3 protein: CASFGPGSGANVLTF

D gene: TRBD1
clone size: -
V gene: TRBV4-1
CDR3 length: 16
J gene: TRBJ1-2
CDR3 DNA: TGCGCCAGCAGCCAGAGAGGACAGGGGGCTAACTATGGCTACACCTTC
CDR3 protein: CASSQRGQGANYGYTF

D gene: -
clone size: -
V gene: TRBV7-9
CDR3 length: 11
J gene: TRBJ2-7
CDR3 DNA: TGTGCCAGCAGCGCGAGTTACGAGCAGTACTTC
CDR3 protein: CASSASYEQYF

D gene: TRBD1
clone size: -
V gene: TRBV29-1
CDR3 length: 16
J gene: TRBJ1-1
CDR3 DNA: TGCAGCGTTGAAGGCGGACAGGGTGGGATGAACACTGAAGCTTTCTTT
CDR3 protein: CSVEGGQGGMNTEAFF

D gene: TRBD2
clone size: -
V gene: TRBV5-6
CDR3 length: 16
J gene: TRBJ2-1
CDR3 DNA: TGTGCCAGCAGCGCCCCGGGCGGGGGGCCCCACAATGAGCAGTTCTTC
CDR3 protein: CASSAPGGGPHNEQFF

D gene: -
clone size: few
V gene: TRBV29-1
CDR3 length: 15
J gene: TRBJ2-7
CDR3 DNA: TGCAGCGTCCAAGCCCCCCGGGACACACTCTACGAGCAGTACTTC
CDR3 protein: CSVQAPRDTLYEQYF

D gene: TRBD2
clone size: -
V gene: TRBV27
CDR3 length: 17
J gene: TRBJ2-7
CDR3 DNA: TGTGCCAAGGAGTCGGGACTAGCCGTCTTACGGGGTTACGAGCAGTACTTC
CDR3 protein: CAKESGLAVLRGYEQYF

D gene: TRBD1
clone size: few
V gene: TRBV10-3
CDR3 length: 16
J gene: TRBJ2-5
CDR3 DNA: TGTGCCATCACCGAGGGGTTGAGGGGGCAATCAGAGACCCAGTACTTC
CDR3 protein: CAITEGLRGQSETQYF

D gene: -
clone size: -
V gene: TRBV7-6
CDR3 length: 14
J gene: TRBJ2-7
CDR3 DNA: TGTGCCAGCAGCCCCCGGACAGCCAACTACGAGCAGTACTTC
CDR3 protein: CASSPRTANYEQYF

D gene: -
clone size: -
V gene: TRBV27
CDR3 length: 14
J gene: TRBJ1-4
CDR3 DNA: TGTGCCAGCAGTGACGGGTCAGTCAATGAAAAACTGTTTTTT
CDR3 protein: CASSDGSVNEKLFF

D gene: -
clone size: -
V gene: TRBV29-1
CDR3 length: 15
J gene: TRBJ2-7
CDR3 DNA: TGCAGCGTTGAAACGAGGGGTTTACCTCCCTACGAGCAGTACTTC
CDR3 protein: CSVETRGLPPYEQYF

D gene: TRBD1
clone size: few
V gene: TRBV10-3
CDR3 length: 12
J gene: TRBJ2-7
CDR3 DNA: TGTGCCATCAGGACAGGGGGCAACGAGCAGTACTTC
CDR3 protein: CAIRTGGNEQYF

D gene: -
clone size: -
V gene: TRBV15
CDR3 length: 13
J gene: TRBJ1-2
CDR3 DNA: TGTGCCACCAGCAGAGCACGGGTAAATGGCTACACCTTC
CDR3 protein: CATSRARVNGYTF

D gene: -
clone size: -
V gene: TRBV29-1
CDR3 length: 11
J gene: TRBJ2-7
CDR3 DNA: TGCAGCGTGTACAGGGACTACGAGCAGTACTTC
CDR3 protein: CSVYRDYEQYF

D gene: -
clone size: -
V gene: TRBV29-1
CDR3 length: 14
J gene: TRBJ2-1
CDR3 DNA: TGCAGCGTTGAGTCCAGGGGCTCCTACAATGAGCAGTTCTTC
CDR3 protein: CSVESRGSYNEQFF

D gene: -
clone size: -
V gene: TRBV15
CDR3 length: 14
J gene: TRBJ1-5
CDR3 DNA: TGTGCCACCAGCAGAGGGGGAGTGAATCAGCCCCAGCATTTT
CDR3 protein: CATSRGGVNQPQHF

D gene: TRBD1
clone size: -
V gene: TRBV13
CDR3 length: 15
J gene: TRBJ2-6
CDR3 DNA: TGTGCCAGCAGCGGACAGGTCTCTGGGGCCAACGTCCTGACTTTC
CDR3 protein: CASSGQVSGANVLTF

D gene: -
clone size: few
V gene: TRBV4-1
CDR3 length: 14
J gene: TRBJ2-3
CDR3 DNA: TGCGCCAGCAGCCAAGTCGACAGCACAGATACGCAGTATTTT
CDR3 protein: CASSQVDSTDTQYF

D gene: -
clone size: few
V gene: TRBV6-5
CDR3 length: 12
J gene: TRBJ1-5
CDR3 DNA: TGTGCCAGCAGTGACAGAAATCAGCCCCAGCATTTT
CDR3 protein: CASSDRNQPQHF

D gene: -
clone size: -
V gene: TRBV30
CDR3 length: 14
J gene: TRBJ2-3
CDR3 DNA: TGTGCCTGGAGCCTCGGGGTGAGCACAGATACGCAGTATTTT
CDR3 protein: CAWSLGVSTDTQYF

D gene: -
clone size: -
V gene: TRBV9
CDR3 length: 12
J gene: TRBJ2-3
CDR3 DNA: TGTGCCAGCAGCGTAGACACAGATACGCAGTATTTT
CDR3 protein: CASSVDTDTQYF

D gene: -
clone size: -
V gene: TRBV5-6
CDR3 length: 12
J gene: TRBJ2-3
CDR3 DNA: TGTGCCAGCAGCGACGGACGGGATACGCAGTATTTT
CDR3 protein: CASSDGRDTQYF

D gene: -
clone size: -
V gene: TRBV6-1
CDR3 length: 11
J gene: TRBJ1-2
CDR3 DNA: TGTGCCAGCAGTGGGACGGAGGCTGACACCTTC
CDR3 protein: CASSGTEADTF

D gene: TRBD2
clone size: -
V gene: TRBV30
CDR3 length: 14
J gene: TRBJ2-5
CDR3 DNA: TGTGCCTGGTTTCGGACTAGCGTGCGAGAGACCCAGTACTTC
CDR3 protein: CAWFRTSVRETQYF